This T cell receptor beta chain was identified during a study of T cells after yellow fever vaccination. TCRdb re-analysed the 5' RACE reads in MiXCR, keeping a single row per CDR3 protein. The table shows about 300,000 distinct CDR3 sequences, with 6.8% occurring only once. V lost 2 bases to trimming and J lost 4 bases, with 13 bases between them. Germline values: CDR1 SGHRS, CDR2 YFSETQ. The length of the CDR3 is 15 residues. This clonotype has more than one count but fewer than ten. The sequencing used PBMCs, collected roughly 47 days after the first yellow fever vaccination. The chain has TRBV5-1 and TRBJ1-5; perhaps TRBD1 as D (5 bases). The receptor was derived from a man aged 18 to 29 who received the YFV17D yellow fever vaccine. The chain's CDR3 is CASSFLPGRNQPQHF. CDR3 DNA sequence: TGCGCCAGCAGCTTCCTCCCGGGACGAAATCAGCCCCAGCATTTT.